A selection of T cell receptor beta chains follows, all from one sample in a study of T cell changes during pregnancy in multiple sclerosis. This table comes from immunoSEQ multiplex PCR, and its TCRdb copy is limited to in-frame clones, with some not included. There are 40,000 or so clones in the sample; about nine tenths occur only once, and 0.37% lies in the top ten. Material: CD4+ T cells from peripheral blood mononuclear cells, obtained after pregnancy. These receptor sequences come from a female donor in good health, enrolled as a control in a pregnancy study. Each CDR3 is given without its conserved first and last residue.

TRBV27	TRBJ2-1	ASSWDRGLSEQF
TRBV5-4	TRBJ2-3	ASSLASKADTQY
TRBV6-4	TRBJ1-2	ASSDSYSGGLLGYT
TRBV5-5	TRBJ1-4	ASSFFPDSPSGEKLF
TRBV5-8	TRBJ2-5	ASSQTSGIQETQY
TRBV10-3	TRBJ1-2	AISDQEDYGYT
TRBV30	TRBJ1-1	AWSVQPNTEAF
TRBV11-3	TRBJ1-6	ASSLGSGSPLH
TRBV19	TRBJ2-7	ASRGGQGGTYEQY
TRBV19	TRBJ2-7	ASSIESSGSYEQY
TRBV4-3	TRBJ1-1	ASSQSGQYTEAF
TRBV19	TRBJ1-1	ASSTGTGINTEAF
TRBV5-1	TRBJ2-5	ASSGGLARETQY
TRBV5-1	TRBJ1-1	ASSLATGVVTEAF
TRBV30	TRBJ2-1	AWSRGNSYNEQF
TRBV30	TRBJ2-7	AWSGQGNEQY
TRBV6-5	TRBJ1-2	ASSSTRQLANYGYT
TRBV5-1	TRBJ2-1	ASSSLAAEQF
TRBV2	TRBJ2-1	ASLVSWLAGYNEQF
TRBV14	TRBJ1-1	ASRYSGGTEAF
TRBV5-1	TRBJ2-2	ASSLTGTGFPGELF
TRBV7-2	TRBJ1-5	ASSPAGGNQPQH
TRBV6-5	TRBJ2-4	ASSYSRQGAKNIQY
TRBV7-2	TRBJ1-5	ASSTGHLNQPQH
TRBV25-1	TRBJ2-7	ASSLDRVREQY
TRBV11-2	TRBJ2-1	ASSHGQGSYNEQF
TRBV5-4	TRBJ1-1	ASSFGQGVFYDEAF
TRBV20-1	TRBJ1-2	SAPRMGDYT
TRBV6-5	TRBJ1-5	ASSSGQGLGNQPQH
TRBV25-1	TRBJ2-7	ASSEESSSGKIEQY
TRBV2	TRBJ1-2	ASKAAPNYGYT
TRBV4-2	TRBJ2-7	ASSPSAGVNYEQY
TRBV12-5	TRBJ1-1	ASGFLGPGKGLTEAF
TRBV10-3	TRBJ2-3	AITPGQGTTDTQY
TRBV5-4	TRBJ2-5	ASSSGLAGSRETQY
TRBV30	TRBJ2-7	AWRTSGRANEQY
TRBV5-6	TRBJ2-7	ASSLAGSASYEQY
TRBV7-6	TRBJ2-7	ASRRRDSETYEQY
TRBV5-1	TRBJ2-3	ASSLSSGRATQY
TRBV5-6	TRBJ1-5	ASRSGQGVGPQH
TRBV6-5	TRBJ2-3	ASTPRAVTDTQY
TRBV5-6	TRBJ1-1	ASSPGGGLSFGTEAF
TRBV18	TRBJ2-1	ASSPQRTSGGADEQF